Shown below are 7 T cell receptor beta chains from a single sample sequenced in a study of blood T cell repertoires in COVID-19. Only in-frame clones appear in the TCRdb table, and some are missing; sequencing was by immunoSEQ multiplex PCR. The data show around 88,000 clones, with over 70% seen just once and about 4.5% held by the top ten. Sequenced input: peripheral blood. These receptors originate from a man aged 60 to 69 with acute or convalescent COVID-19.

The V call is TRBV5-4, the J call TRBJ1-5; no clear D. V shed 0 bases and J shed 4 bases, with 11 bases lying between them. The CDR3 is 15 amino acids. Germline lookup yields CDR1 SGHNT and CDR2 YYREEE (reference sequence). CDR3 residues: CASSLDGGSNQPQHF. The DNA of the CDR3 is TGTGCCAGCAGCTTGGATGGCGGATCTAATCAGCCCCAGCATTTT.

This sequence joins TRBV24-1 and TRBJ2-5; 10 bases are shared with TRBD2. The CDR3 is 16 amino acids. V dropped 3 bases and J dropped 1; count of bases not matched to a gene: 4. The germline V gene has CDR1 KGHDR and CDR2 SFDVKD. CDR3: CATSDSSSGGQETQYF. In DNA, the CDR3 is TGTGCCACCAGTGATAGTTCTAGCGGGGGCCAAGAGACCCAGTACTTC.

The chain combines TRBV6-5 with TRBJ1-1; the D gene is possibly TRBD1 (5 bases). Germline V gene data show CDR1 as MNHEY and CDR2 as SVGAGI. This CDR3 has 14 residues. The ends were cut back, 6 bases at V and 1 base at J, with 12 bases in the middle. The chain's CDR3 is CASRPGLTNTEAFF. CDR3 DNA sequence: TGTGCCAGCAGGCCGGGACTTACGAACACTGAAGCTTTCTTT.

The rearrangement joins TRBV30 to TRBJ1-5; TRBD1 is a possible D gene (5 bases). This CDR3 comprises 14 residues. Germline CDR1 is GTSNPN and CDR2 is SVGIG (reference sequence). Deletions cut 3 bases from V and 5 bases from J, with 14 bases between. DNA for the CDR3: TGTGCCTGGAGGGGGGACTGGGACGATCAGCCCCAGCATTTT. Encoded protein: CAWRGDWDDQPQHF.

This chain uses TRBV28 with TRBJ2-7; the D gene is possibly TRBD1 (5 bases). Trimming took 6 bases from V and 0 from J, leaving 12 bases between them. Germline-derived CDR1 and CDR2 are MDHEN and SYDVKM. The CDR3 loop spans 14 amino acids. CDR3 sequence (DNA): TGTGCCAGCAGGCGACAGAGGAGCTCCTACGAGCAGTACTTC. Encoded protein: CASRRQRSSYEQYF.

This clone turned up a few times. J is TRBJ1-5 and V is TRBV7-2; the D gene is possibly TRBD1 (5 bases). The germline gives CDR1 SGHTA, CDR2 FQGNSA. This CDR3 has 15 amino acids. Trimming took 1 base from V and 0 from J, leaving 7 bases between them. This CDR3 is CASSLVRASNQPQHF. The CDR3 coding sequence is TGTGCCAGCAGCTTAGTCAGGGCTAGCAATCAGCCCCAGCATTTT.

This clone was observed many times. V gene TRBV5-4 combines with J gene TRBJ1-5; 10 bases match TRBD1. CDR3 length equals 15 residues. After removal of 4 bases from V and 3 bases from J, the junction contained 4 bases not matched to a gene. In germline, CDR1 is SGHNT, CDR2 YYREEE (reference sequence). This CDR3 is CASSAGTGDNQPQHF. CDR3 DNA: TGTGCCAGCAGCGCGGGGACAGGGGACAATCAGCCCCAGCATTTT.